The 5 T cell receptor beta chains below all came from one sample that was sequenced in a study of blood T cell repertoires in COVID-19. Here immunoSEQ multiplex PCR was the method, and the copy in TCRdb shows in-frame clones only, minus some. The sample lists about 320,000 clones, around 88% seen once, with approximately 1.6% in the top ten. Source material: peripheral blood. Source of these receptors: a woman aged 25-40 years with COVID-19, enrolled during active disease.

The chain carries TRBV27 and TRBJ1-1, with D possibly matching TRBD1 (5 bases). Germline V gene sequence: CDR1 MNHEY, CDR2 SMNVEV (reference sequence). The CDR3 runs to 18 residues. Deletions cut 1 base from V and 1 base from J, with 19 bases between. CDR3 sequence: CASSLFSYSRGQNTEAFF. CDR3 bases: TGTGCCAGCAGTTTATTCTCTTATTCTCGCGGACAGAACACTGAAGCTTTCTTT.

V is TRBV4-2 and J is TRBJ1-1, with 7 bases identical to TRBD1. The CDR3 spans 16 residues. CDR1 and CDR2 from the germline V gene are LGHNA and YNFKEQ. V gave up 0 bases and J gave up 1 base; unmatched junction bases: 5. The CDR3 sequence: CASSQDTGQKNTEAFF. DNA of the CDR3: TGTGCCAGCAGCCAAGATACGGGACAGAAGAACACTGAAGCTTTCTTT.

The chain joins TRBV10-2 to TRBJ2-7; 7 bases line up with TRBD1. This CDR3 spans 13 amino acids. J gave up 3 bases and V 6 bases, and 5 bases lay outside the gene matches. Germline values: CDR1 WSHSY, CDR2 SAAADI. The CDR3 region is CASRETGNYEQYV. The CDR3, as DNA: TGCGCCAGCAGGGAGACAGGGAACTACGAGCAGTACGTC.

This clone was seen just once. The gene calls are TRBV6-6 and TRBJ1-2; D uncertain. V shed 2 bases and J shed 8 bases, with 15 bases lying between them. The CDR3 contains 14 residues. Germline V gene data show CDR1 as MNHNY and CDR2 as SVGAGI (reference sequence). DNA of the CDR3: TGTGCCAGCAGTTACGGTTTGGCAGGCGGGGGCTACACCTTC. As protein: CASSYGLAGGGYTF.

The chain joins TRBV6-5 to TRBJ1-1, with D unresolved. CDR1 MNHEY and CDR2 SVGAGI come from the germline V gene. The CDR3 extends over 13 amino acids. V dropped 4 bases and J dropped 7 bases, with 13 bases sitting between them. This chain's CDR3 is CASSSVLYFEAFF. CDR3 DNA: TGTGCCAGCAGTTCCGTCTTGTACTTTGAAGCTTTCTTT.